A selection of T cell receptor beta chains follows, all from one sample in a study of control samples from healthy donors and cancer patients. Sequencing was performed with immunoSEQ multiplex PCR; in TCRdb, only in-frame clones are kept and a portion is missing. The sample holds tens of thousands of clones; approximately 90% are singletons and the top ten take about 15%. Input material: blood. These receptors originate from a woman aged 70 to 79 in good health. Both conserved end residues are part of each CDR3. D genes are given only for firm matches. Expanded clones are given a class, and other clones once, few, many or no size at all.

DNA: TGTGCCAGCAGCCCAAAGAGGTCGGCGGACTCCTACGAGCAGTACTTC
CDR3: CASSPKRSADSYEQYF
D: NA
size: NA
J: TRBJ2-7
V: TRBV7-8

DNA: TGCAGCGCAACGGGCTCCACCCCGCCGAACACTGAAGCTTTCTTT
CDR3: CSATGSTPPNTEAFF
D: NA
size: NA
J: TRBJ1-1
V: TRBV29-1

DNA: TGTGCCAGCAGCCGGGTTCGGACAGATAACACCGGGGAGCTGTTTTTT
CDR3: CASSRVRTDNTGELFF
D: NA
size: few
J: TRBJ2-2
V: TRBV11-2

DNA: TGTGCCAGCAGCATGGACATTCATGCTGAAGCTTTCTTT
CDR3: CASSMDIHAEAFF
D: NA
size: NA
J: TRBJ1-1
V: TRBV11-2

DNA: TGTGCCAGCAGCCCGTTAGCGGGGGGGTCCTACAATGAGCAGTTCTTC
CDR3: CASSPLAGGSYNEQFF
D: TRBD2
size: NA
J: TRBJ2-1
V: TRBV3-1/TRBV3-2

DNA: TGTGCCACCAGCAGAGTACTAGGCTCCACCGGGGAGCTGTTTTTT
CDR3: CATSRVLGSTGELFF
D: NA
size: NA
J: TRBJ2-2
V: TRBV15

DNA: TGCAGCGTTGACAGGAACACTGAAGCTTTCTTT
CDR3: CSVDRNTEAFF
D: NA
size: NA
J: TRBJ1-1
V: TRBV29-1

DNA: TGTGCCAGTAGTATAGGCGGGTCGGGGGCCAACGTCCTGACTTTC
CDR3: CASSIGGSGANVLTF
D: NA
size: NA
J: TRBJ2-6
V: TRBV19

DNA: TGCGCCAGCAGCCGGATTGGACTGACAAATGAAAAACTGTTTTTT
CDR3: CASSRIGLTNEKLFF
D: NA
size: NA
J: TRBJ1-4
V: TRBV4-1

DNA: TGTGCCAGTAGTACCAGACCTCCGGGACTAGCGGGGCTGGGAACCCAGTACTTC
CDR3: CASSTRPPGLAGLGTQYF
D: TRBD2
size: NA
J: TRBJ2-5
V: TRBV19

DNA: TGTGCCAGCAGCTTATACAGGGGAGAGGTCACAGATACGCAGTATTTT
CDR3: CASSLYRGEVTDTQYF
D: TRBD1
size: NA
J: TRBJ2-3
V: TRBV7-2

DNA: TGCGCCAGCAGCCCTGGACAGGGAGGAGGTGGAAACACCATATATTTT
CDR3: CASSPGQGGGGNTIYF
D: TRBD1
size: NA
J: TRBJ1-3
V: TRBV5-1

DNA: TGTGCCAGCAGCGTAGCTGGCGGGGGTAGGGATGAGCAGTTCTTC
CDR3: CASSVAGGGRDEQFF
D: TRBD2
size: NA
J: TRBJ2-1
V: TRBV9

DNA: TGTGCCTGGAGTACACCCGGGGCCTACTCTACCCTCTATGGCTACACCTTC
CDR3: CAWSTPGAYSTLYGYTF
D: NA
size: NA
J: TRBJ1-2
V: TRBV30

DNA: TGTGCCAGCAGTGAAATAACATCTGGACGCACAGATACGCAGTATTTT
CDR3: CASSEITSGRTDTQYF
D: NA
size: NA
J: TRBJ2-3
V: TRBV2

DNA: TGCGCCAGCAGCGCCCAACCTACAGCGCGCGACGATGGCTACACCTTC
CDR3: CASSAQPTARDDGYTF
D: NA
size: NA
J: TRBJ1-2
V: TRBV5-1

DNA: TGTGCCAGCAGCTTAAATCCCGGGAGCGGGGCAGATACGCAGTATTTT
CDR3: CASSLNPGSGADTQYF
D: TRBD2
size: NA
J: TRBJ2-3
V: TRBV7-2

DNA: TGCGCCAGTACTAGCGGGAGTCGGTCCAATGAGCAGTTCTTC
CDR3: CASTSGSRSNEQFF
D: TRBD2
size: NA
J: TRBJ2-1
V: TRBV5-1

DNA: TGTGCCAGCAGCGAAAGCAGGAGTCAGCCCCAGCATTTT
CDR3: CASSESRSQPQHF
D: NA
size: NA
J: TRBJ1-5
V: TRBV7-2

DNA: TGTGCCATCAGTGAGTCCACCTTTAGCAATCAGCCCCAGCATTTT
CDR3: CAISESTFSNQPQHF
D: NA
size: NA
J: TRBJ1-5
V: TRBV10-3

DNA: TGTGCCAGCAGCCCCAGCGGGAGGCCCTACGAGCAGTACTTC
CDR3: CASSPSGRPYEQYF
D: TRBD2
size: NA
J: TRBJ2-7
V: TRBV5-4

DNA: TGTGCCAGCAGCCAAGTTGGCGGGAACACTGAAGCTTTCTTT
CDR3: CASSQVGGNTEAFF
D: NA
size: NA
J: TRBJ1-1
V: TRBV3-1/TRBV3-2

DNA: TGTGCAAGCCTTCGCTTATCGGAACCAACTAATGAAAAACTGTTTTTT
CDR3: CASLRLSEPTNEKLFF
D: NA
size: NA
J: TRBJ1-4
V: TRBV12-2

DNA: TGTGCCTGGAGTGTGAATAGGCAGCCGACCAGCGGAGCTTTCTTT
CDR3: CAWSVNRQPTSGAFF
D: NA
size: NA
J: TRBJ1-1
V: TRBV30

DNA: TGTGCCAGCATCCCGCGGGGGGAAGTCGCGGAGCCCCAGCATTTT
CDR3: CASIPRGEVAEPQHF
D: NA
size: NA
J: TRBJ1-5
V: TRBV6-5

DNA: TGTGCCAGCAGTTACGCCGCGAAGACAGGAAACCTTCCAGCTATCACAGATACGCAGTATTTT
CDR3: CASSYAAKTGNLPAITDTQYF
D: NA
size: NA
J: TRBJ2-3
V: TRBV6-2/TRBV6-3

DNA: TGTGCCAGCAGCTTAGACAGCACCATATATTTT
CDR3: CASSLDSTIYF
D: NA
size: NA
J: TRBJ1-3
V: TRBV7-2

DNA: TGTGCCAGCAGTGAACCGGCAGAGCAGTTCTTC
CDR3: CASSEPAEQFF
D: NA
size: NA
J: TRBJ2-1
V: TRBV6-1

DNA: TGCGCCAGCAGTGAGGATCGACTAGCGACAGATACGCAGTATTTT
CDR3: CASSEDRLATDTQYF
D: TRBD2
size: NA
J: TRBJ2-3
V: TRBV10-1

DNA: TGCGCCAGCAGCCCCAACAGGGCCACTGAAGCTTTCTTT
CDR3: CASSPNRATEAFF
D: NA
size: few
J: TRBJ1-1
V: TRBV4-1

DNA: TGTGCCACCTGGACAGGGAAGAACGAGCAGTACTTC
CDR3: CATWTGKNEQYF
D: TRBD1
size: NA
J: TRBJ2-7
V: TRBV6-5

DNA: TGTGCCAGCAGTGAAGTCTTGGGGTACTCCTACAATGAGCAGTTCTTC
CDR3: CASSEVLGYSYNEQFF
D: NA
size: NA
J: TRBJ2-1
V: TRBV6-1

DNA: TGCGCCACAACACTAGGAGAGAACACCGGGGAGCTGTTTTTT
CDR3: CATTLGENTGELFF
D: NA
size: NA
J: TRBJ2-2
V: TRBV5-1

DNA: TGCGCCAGCAGCCAAGATTCGGGGGGTGGGTACGAGCAGTACTTC
CDR3: CASSQDSGGGYEQYF
D: TRBD2
size: NA
J: TRBJ2-7
V: TRBV4-1

DNA: TGTGCCAGCAGTAGGGGACAGGGGTTAGGCTACACCTTC
CDR3: CASSRGQGLGYTF
D: TRBD1
size: few
J: TRBJ1-2
V: TRBV6-5

DNA: TGTGCCAGCAGCGACAGGGGGCGCGAAACTGAAGCTTTCTTT
CDR3: CASSDRGRETEAFF
D: TRBD1
size: NA
J: TRBJ1-1
V: TRBV6-5

DNA: TGTGCCAGCAGCGCCGGCGGGCGGGAGGGCGGGTCCTACAATGAGCAGTTCTTC
CDR3: CASSAGGREGGSYNEQFF
D: TRBD2
size: NA
J: TRBJ2-1
V: TRBV9

DNA: TGTGCCACCAGCAGAGGACTTGAGGGACCGTCGGGGACTGAAGCTTTCTTT
CDR3: CATSRGLEGPSGTEAFF
D: NA
size: NA
J: TRBJ1-1
V: TRBV15

DNA: TGTGCCAGCAGCGGCTCAGGGGGCCCCAGAGATACGCAGTATTTT
CDR3: CASSGSGGPRDTQYF
D: TRBD1
size: NA
J: TRBJ2-3
V: TRBV5-4

DNA: TGTGCCAGCAGCTTAGTGACAGGGGCCTCCTACGAGCAGTACTTC
CDR3: CASSLVTGASYEQYF
D: TRBD1
size: NA
J: TRBJ2-7
V: TRBV7-8

DNA: TGTGCCAGCAGTCGAGGGGGTTCTAATGAAAAACTGTTTTTT
CDR3: CASSRGGSNEKLFF
D: NA
size: few
J: TRBJ1-4
V: TRBV2

DNA: TGTGCCACCCCTAGCGGGAGGGCCTTGAACGAGCAGTACTTC
CDR3: CATPSGRALNEQYF
D: TRBD2
size: NA
J: TRBJ2-7
V: TRBV6-5

DNA: TGTGCCAGCAGCCTTGGGGGGGTGAACACTGAAGCTTTCTTT
CDR3: CASSLGGVNTEAFF
D: NA
size: NA
J: TRBJ1-1
V: TRBV6-2/TRBV6-3

DNA: TGTGCCAGCAGCCAAGATTCAACGGGTCTCGGAGGGACCTTC
CDR3: CASSQDSTGLGGTF
D: NA
size: NA
J: TRBJ1-2
V: TRBV3-1/TRBV3-2